This T cell receptor beta chain was observed in a study of somatic mutations in cytotoxic T cells in rheumatoid arthritis. Study results and caveats: Some patients, 8 of 65, had a largest CD8+ clone that exceeded 20% of CD8+ cells. With advancing age, CD8+ clonality climbed in rheumatoid arthritis patients but did not rise in healthy controls.

Researchers isolated CD4+ and CD8+ cells by positive magnetic bead selection and then checked their purity by flow cytometry. Worth noting for this clone: Antigen specificity is unknown.

Germline V gene lookup returns CDR1 MNHEY and CDR2 SVGAGI. Trimming removed 5 bases from V and 4 bases from J; junction bases left unmatched: 10. The CDR3 has 15 residues. Here immunoSEQ multiplex PCR was the method, and the copy in TCRdb shows in-frame clones only, minus some. The sample lists roughly 16,000 clones, around three quarters occurring once. The TCR comes from an adult with rheumatoid arthritis. This rearrangement joins TRBV6-5 to TRBJ2-5; 7 nucleotides match TRBD1. Sample: CD8+ T cells sorted from blood. CDR3 sequence reads: CASSPLQGSGETQYF. CDR3 DNA: TGTGCCAGCAGTCCCCTACAGGGGTCAGGAGAGACCCAGTACTTC.